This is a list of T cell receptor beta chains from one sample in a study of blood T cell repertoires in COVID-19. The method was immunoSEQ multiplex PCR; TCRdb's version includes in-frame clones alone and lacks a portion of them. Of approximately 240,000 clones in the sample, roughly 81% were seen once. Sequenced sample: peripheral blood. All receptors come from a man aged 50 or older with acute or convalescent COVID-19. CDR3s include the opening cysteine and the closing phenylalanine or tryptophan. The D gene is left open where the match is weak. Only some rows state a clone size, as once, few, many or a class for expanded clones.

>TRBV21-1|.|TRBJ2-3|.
TGTGCCAGCAGCAAAGTGGCGGGAGTCAGCACAGATACGCAGTATTTT
CASSKVAGVSTDTQYF
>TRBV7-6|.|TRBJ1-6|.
TGTGCCAGCAGCTTAGGAGGGGGAACGGGATCACCCCTCCACTTT
CASSLGGGTGSPLHF
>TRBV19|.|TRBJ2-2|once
TGTGCCAGTAGTATACGCACCGGGGAGCTGTTTTTT
CASSIRTGELFF
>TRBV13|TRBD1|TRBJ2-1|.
TGTGCCAGCAGCTTAGGGACAGGGGGGTCTGAGCAGTTCTTC
CASSLGTGGSEQFF
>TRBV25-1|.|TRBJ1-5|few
TGTGCCAGCACGTGGGATCAGGGTGATCAGCCCCAGCATTTT
CASTWDQGDQPQHF
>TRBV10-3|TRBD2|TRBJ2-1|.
TGTGCCATCAGTGAGTCCGCGAGCGGGAGCTCCTACAATGAGCAGTTCTTC
CAISESASGSSYNEQFF
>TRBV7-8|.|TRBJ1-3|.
TGTGCCAGCAGCTTACTCAGGGATGTAACTGGAAACACCATATATTTT
CASSLLRDVTGNTIYF
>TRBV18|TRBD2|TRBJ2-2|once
TGTGCCAGCTCACCACCAAAAAGACTAGCGGTCTACACCGGGGAGCTGTTTTTT
CASSPPKRLAVYTGELFF
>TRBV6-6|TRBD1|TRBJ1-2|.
TGTGCCAGCAGTTACCGTGGACAGGGCCTCTATGGCTACACCTTC
CASSYRGQGLYGYTF
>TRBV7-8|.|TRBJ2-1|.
TGTGCCAGCAGCTTAAGAGGCAGGGGGGATTCCTACAATGAGCAGTTCTTC
CASSLRGRGDSYNEQFF
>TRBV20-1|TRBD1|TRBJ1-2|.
TGCAGTGCTAGTCCACTCGGACAGGGGGCGTCGGGCTACACCTTC
CSASPLGQGASGYTF
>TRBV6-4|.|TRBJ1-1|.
TGTGCCAGCAGCAGGGAGGAGGACACTGAAGCTTTCTTT
CASSREEDTEAFF
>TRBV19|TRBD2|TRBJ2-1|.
TGTGCCACCGAGGGACTAGCGTCTCGGAGCTCCTACAATGAGCAGTTCTTC
CATEGLASRSSYNEQFF
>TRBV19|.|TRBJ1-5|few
TGTGCCAGTATGGTTTCTAGGGGGAGCAACAATCAGCCCCAGCATTTT
CASMVSRGSNNQPQHF
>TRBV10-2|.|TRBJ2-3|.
TGCGCCAGCAGTTCTAGATTAAGGCTGGCTGCCACAGATACGCAGTATTTT
CASSSRLRLAATDTQYF
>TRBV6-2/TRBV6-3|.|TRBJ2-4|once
TGTGCCAGCAGTTACCAAATCACCGGGACCCTCCTGGGACAAGCCAAAAACATTCAGTACTTC
CASSYQITGTLLGQAKNIQYF
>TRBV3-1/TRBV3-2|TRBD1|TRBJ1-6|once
TGTGCCAGCAGCCGAACGACAGGGTTTAATTCACCCCTCCACTTT
CASSRTTGFNSPLHF
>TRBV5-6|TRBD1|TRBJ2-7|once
TGTGCCAGCAGCTTACAGGGGGACGAGCAGTACTTC
CASSLQGDEQYF
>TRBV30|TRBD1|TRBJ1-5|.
TGTGCCTGGAGTCCTGGACAGGGGACATCTCAGCCCCAGCATTTT
CAWSPGQGTSQPQHF
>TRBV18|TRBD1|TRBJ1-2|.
TGTGCCAGCTCACCCGGGACAGTTTTCGGCTACACCTTC
CASSPGTVFGYTF
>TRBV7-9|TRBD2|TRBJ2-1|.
TGTGCCAGCAGGCCTCTAGCGGGAGGGGGTGAGCAGTTCTTC
CASRPLAGGGEQFF
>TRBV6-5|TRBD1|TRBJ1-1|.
TGTGCCACCACTCAGGGGGCAGCCGAAGCTTTCTTT
CATTQGAAEAFF
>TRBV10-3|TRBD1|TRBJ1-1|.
TGTGCCATCAGAGACAGGGGGCTTTTGGGGCGGAACACTGAAGCTTTCTTT
CAIRDRGLLGRNTEAFF
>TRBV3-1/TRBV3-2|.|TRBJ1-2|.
TGTGCCAGCAGCCAACGGGAAAGAGGCGGCTACACCTTC
CASSQRERGGYTF
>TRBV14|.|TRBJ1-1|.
TGTGCCAGCAGCCATACTACTGAAGCTTTCTTT
CASSHTTEAFF
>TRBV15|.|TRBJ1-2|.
TGTGCCACCAGCAGAGGGTACAGTGCAAACTATGGCTACACCTTC
CATSRGYSANYGYTF
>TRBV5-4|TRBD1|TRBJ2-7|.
TGTGCCAGCAGCTTTACCGGGACAGGTACCTACGAGCAGTACTTC
CASSFTGTGTYEQYF
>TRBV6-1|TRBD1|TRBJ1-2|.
TGTGCCAGCAGTGAAGGACAGGGGACCTTTAACTATGGCTACACCTTC
CASSEGQGTFNYGYTF
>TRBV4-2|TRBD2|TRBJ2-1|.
TGTGCCAGCAGCCAACCACTGCGGGGGTTAAGCTCCTACAATGAGCAGTTCTTC
CASSQPLRGLSSYNEQFF
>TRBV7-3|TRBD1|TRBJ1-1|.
TGTGCCAGCAGCTTACAGGGGGACACTGAAGCTTTCTTT
CASSLQGDTEAFF
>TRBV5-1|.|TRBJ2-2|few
TGCGCCAGCAGCTTACGGGCTAGCGTGAACACCGGGGAGCTGTTTTTT
CASSLRASVNTGELFF
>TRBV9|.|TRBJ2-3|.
TGTGCCAGCAGCGTTAACACAGATACGCAGTATTTT
CASSVNTDTQYF
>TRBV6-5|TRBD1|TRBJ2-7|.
TGTGCCAGCAGCCCGGACAGGTTAATTTACGAGCAGTACTTC
CASSPDRLIYEQYF
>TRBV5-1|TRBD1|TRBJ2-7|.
TGCGCCAGCAGCGCCTCCGGGACAGGGGGATTGGGGCAGTACTTC
CASSASGTGGLGQYF
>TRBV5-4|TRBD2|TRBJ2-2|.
TGTGCCAGCAGCTTGTCAGCGGGAGGGCCAACCGGGGAGCTGTTTTTT
CASSLSAGGPTGELFF
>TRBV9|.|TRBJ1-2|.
TGTGCCAGCAGCACCCTACAGGGAGTCTACACCTTC
CASSTLQGVYTF
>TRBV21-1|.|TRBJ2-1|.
TGTGCCAGCAGCAAAGAAACTAGCGGGGGGGCTATCTGCGGTGAGCAGTTCTTC
CASSKETSGGAICGEQFF
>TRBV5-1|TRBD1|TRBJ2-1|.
TGCGCCAGCAGCCCTGGGACAGCAACCTACAATGAGCAGTTCTTC
CASSPGTATYNEQFF
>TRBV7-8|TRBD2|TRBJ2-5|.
TGTGCCAGCAGCCCAAAGGGACTAGCTGGAGAGACCCAGTACTTC
CASSPKGLAGETQYF
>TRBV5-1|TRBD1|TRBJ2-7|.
TGCGCCAGCAAATCGGCAGGGGGCCTCGAGCAGTACTTC
CASKSAGGLEQYF
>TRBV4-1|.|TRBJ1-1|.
TGCGCCAGCAGCCCGCGTGGGAGGGAATCGAACACTGAAGCTTTCTTT
CASSPRGRESNTEAFF
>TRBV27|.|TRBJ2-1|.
TGTGCCAGCACAGCGGTCTTTGGGAATGAGCAGTTCTTC
CASTAVFGNEQFF
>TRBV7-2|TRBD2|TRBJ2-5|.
TGTGCCAGCAGCTTAGCGGGACTAGCGGGGAACTTCGTAGAGACCCAGTACTTC
CASSLAGLAGNFVETQYF
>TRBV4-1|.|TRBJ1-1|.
TGCGCCAGCAGCCACGACAGGCGGCCCCAAGCTTTCTTT
CASSHDRRPQAFF
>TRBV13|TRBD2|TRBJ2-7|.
TGTGCCAGCAGCTTAGGACTAGCGGACTACGAGCAGTACTTC
CASSLGLADYEQYF
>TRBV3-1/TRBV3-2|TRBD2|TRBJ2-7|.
TGTGCCAGCAGCCAAGAGGTGCGGGGGTGGGACGAGCAGTACTTC
CASSQEVRGWDEQYF
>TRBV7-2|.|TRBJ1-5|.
TGTGCCAGCAGCCTCAGGTTCGATAGCAATCAGCCCCAGCATTTT
CASSLRFDSNQPQHF
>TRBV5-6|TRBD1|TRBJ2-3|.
TGTGCCAGCAGCCCGACCGACAGGGGCACGCAGTATTTT
CASSPTDRGTQYF
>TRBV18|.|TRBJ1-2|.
TGTGCCAGCTCCGGGGGGAGAAGAGGCCATAGCGACTATGGCTACACCTTC
CASSGGRRGHSDYGYTF
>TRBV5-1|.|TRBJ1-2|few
TGCGCCAGCAGCTTGGCCGGAGCGGGGCACCTGGGGGGCTACACCTTC
CASSLAGAGHLGGYTF
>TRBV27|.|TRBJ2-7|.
TGTGCCAGCAGTGAGGGACCAGGGGTATACGAGCAGTACTTC
CASSEGPGVYEQYF
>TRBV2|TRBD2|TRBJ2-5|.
TGTGCCAGCAGGGACTCGGGACTAGCGGGGCTAGAGACCCAGTACTTC
CASRDSGLAGLETQYF
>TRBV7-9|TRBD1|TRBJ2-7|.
TGTGCCAGCAGACCGCATTCGACAGGGAGCGAGCAGTACTTC
CASRPHSTGSEQYF
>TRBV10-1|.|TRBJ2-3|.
TGCGCCAGCAGTGACGGAGGGAGCGGCACAGATACGCAGTATTTT
CASSDGGSGTDTQYF
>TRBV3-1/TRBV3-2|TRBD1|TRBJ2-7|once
TGTGCCAGCAGCCAAGGCTCAGGGGGTAACGAGCAGTACTTC
CASSQGSGGNEQYF
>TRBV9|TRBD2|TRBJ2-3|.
TGTGCCAGCAGCGTAGAGGGGACTAGCGGGGGATCCACAGATACGCAGTATTTT
CASSVEGTSGGSTDTQYF
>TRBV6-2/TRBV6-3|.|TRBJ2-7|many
TGTGCCAGCAGTTCTACAGGCTACGAGCAGTACTTC
CASSSTGYEQYF
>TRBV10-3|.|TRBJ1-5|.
TGTGCCATCAGAGACAGTGGCAATCAGCCCCAGCATTTT
CAIRDSGNQPQHF